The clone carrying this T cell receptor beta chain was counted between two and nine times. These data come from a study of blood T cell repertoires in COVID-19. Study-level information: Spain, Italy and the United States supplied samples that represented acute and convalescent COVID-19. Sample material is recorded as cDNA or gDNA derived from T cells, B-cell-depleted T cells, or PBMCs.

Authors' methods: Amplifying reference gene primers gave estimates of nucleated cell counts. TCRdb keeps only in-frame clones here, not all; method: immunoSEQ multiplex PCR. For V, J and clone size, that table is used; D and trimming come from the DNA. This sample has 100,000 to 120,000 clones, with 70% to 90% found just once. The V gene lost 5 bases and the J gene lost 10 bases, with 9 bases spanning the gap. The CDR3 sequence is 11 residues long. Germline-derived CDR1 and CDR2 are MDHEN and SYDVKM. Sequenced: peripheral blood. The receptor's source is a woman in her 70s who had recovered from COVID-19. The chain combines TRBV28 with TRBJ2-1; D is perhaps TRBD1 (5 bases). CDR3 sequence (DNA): TGTGCCAGCAGTCTCCGACAGGAGCAGTTCTTC. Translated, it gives CASSLRQEQFF.